In its sample, the clone carrying this T cell receptor beta chain was seen many times. Via MiXCR, TCRdb re-called the 5' RACE reads, giving one row per CDR3 protein. Of roughly 69,000 distinct CDR3 sequences listed, under 9.5% are singletons. This record belongs to a study of early T cells in non-severe SARS-CoV-2 infection. From germline, CDR1 is MNHEY and CDR2 SMNVEV (reference sequence). This CDR3 has 15 amino acids. V was pared by 0 bases and J by 2 bases, with 2 bases of the junction left unmatched. Sample: whole blood. The sequence derives from an adult who was a healthcare worker with PCR-confirmed SARS-CoV-2 infection or an uninfected control (not recorded which). The rearrangement links TRBV27 to TRBJ2-7; 9 bases line up with TRBD1. The CDR3 protein is CASSLSGTGTYEQYF. The CDR3 DNA reads TGTGCCAGCAGTTTATCGGGGACAGGGACCTACGAGCAGTACTTC.